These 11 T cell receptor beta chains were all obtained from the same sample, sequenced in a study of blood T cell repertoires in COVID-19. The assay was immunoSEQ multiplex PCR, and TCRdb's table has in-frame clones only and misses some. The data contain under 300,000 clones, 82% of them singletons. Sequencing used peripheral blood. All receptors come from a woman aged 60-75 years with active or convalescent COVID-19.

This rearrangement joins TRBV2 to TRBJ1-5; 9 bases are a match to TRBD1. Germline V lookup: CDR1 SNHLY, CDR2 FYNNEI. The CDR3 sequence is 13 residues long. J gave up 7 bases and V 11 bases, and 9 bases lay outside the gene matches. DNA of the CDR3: TGTGCCTCCGCGGGACAGGGTTACCAGCCCCAGCATTTT. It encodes CASAGQGYQPQHF.

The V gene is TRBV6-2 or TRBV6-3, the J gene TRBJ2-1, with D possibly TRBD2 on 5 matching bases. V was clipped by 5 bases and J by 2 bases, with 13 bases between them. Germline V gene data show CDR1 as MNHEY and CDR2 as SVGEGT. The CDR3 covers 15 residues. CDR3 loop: CASSKRQVTYNEQFF. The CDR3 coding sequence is TGTGCCAGCAGTAAGCGGCAGGTCACCTACAATGAGCAGTTCTTC.

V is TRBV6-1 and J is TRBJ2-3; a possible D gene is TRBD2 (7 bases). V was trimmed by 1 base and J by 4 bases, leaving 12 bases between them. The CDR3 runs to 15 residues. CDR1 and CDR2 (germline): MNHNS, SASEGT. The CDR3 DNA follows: TGTGCCAGCAGTGAAGTGGGGGGGGCCGCAGATACGCAGTATTTT. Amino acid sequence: CASSEVGGAADTQYF.

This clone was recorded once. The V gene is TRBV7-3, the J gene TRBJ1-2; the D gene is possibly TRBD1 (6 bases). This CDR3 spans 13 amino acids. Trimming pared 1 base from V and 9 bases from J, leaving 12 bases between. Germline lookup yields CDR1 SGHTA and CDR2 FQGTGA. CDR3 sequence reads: CASSLNREMSYTF. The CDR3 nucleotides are TGTGCCAGCAGCTTAAACAGGGAAATGAGCTACACCTTC.

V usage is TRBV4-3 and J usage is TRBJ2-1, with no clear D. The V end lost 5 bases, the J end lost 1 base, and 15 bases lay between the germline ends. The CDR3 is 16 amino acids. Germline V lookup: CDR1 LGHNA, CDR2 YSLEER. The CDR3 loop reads CASSEDPRVSYNEQFF. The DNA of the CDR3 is TGCGCCAGCAGCGAGGATCCCAGAGTATCCTACAATGAGCAGTTCTTC.

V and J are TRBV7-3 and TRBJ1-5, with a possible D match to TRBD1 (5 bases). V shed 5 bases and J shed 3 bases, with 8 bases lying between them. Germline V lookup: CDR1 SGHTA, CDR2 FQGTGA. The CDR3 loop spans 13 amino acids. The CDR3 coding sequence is TGTGCCAGCAGCAAGACAGTCAATCAGCCCCAGCATTTT. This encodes CASSKTVNQPQHF.

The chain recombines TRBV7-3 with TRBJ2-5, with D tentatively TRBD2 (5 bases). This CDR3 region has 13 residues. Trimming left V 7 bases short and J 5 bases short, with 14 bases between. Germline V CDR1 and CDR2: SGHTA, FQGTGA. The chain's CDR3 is CASTITPGETQYF. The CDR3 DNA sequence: TGTGCCAGCACCATAACCCCGGGGGAGACCCAGTACTTC. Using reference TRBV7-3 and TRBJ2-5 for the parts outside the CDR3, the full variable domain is GAGVSQTPSNKVTEKGKYVELRCDPISGHTALYWYRQSLGQGPEFLIYFQGTGAADDSGLPNDRFFAVRPEGSVSTLKIQRTERGDSAVYLCASTITPGETQYFGPGTRLLVL.

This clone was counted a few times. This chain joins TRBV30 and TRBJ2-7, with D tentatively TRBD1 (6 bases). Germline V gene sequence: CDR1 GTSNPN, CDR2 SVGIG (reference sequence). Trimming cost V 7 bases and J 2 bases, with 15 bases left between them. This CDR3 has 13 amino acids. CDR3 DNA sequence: TGTGCCTCCCCCCCGGGACACACCTACGAGCAGTACTTC. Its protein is CASPPGHTYEQYF.

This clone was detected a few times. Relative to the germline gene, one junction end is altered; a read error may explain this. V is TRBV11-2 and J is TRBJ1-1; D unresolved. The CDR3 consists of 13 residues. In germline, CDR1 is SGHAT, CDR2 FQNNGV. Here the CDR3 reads CASSVDHSLAAFF. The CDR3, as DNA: TGTGCCAGCAGCGTAGATCACAGTCTTGCCGCTTTCTTT.

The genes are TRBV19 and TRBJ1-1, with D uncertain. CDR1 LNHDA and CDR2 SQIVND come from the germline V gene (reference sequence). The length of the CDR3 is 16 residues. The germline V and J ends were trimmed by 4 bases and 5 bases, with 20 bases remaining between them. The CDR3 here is CASSRTTPGDRTEAFF. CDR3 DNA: TGTGCCAGTAGTAGAACTACCCCGGGTGACCGTACTGAAGCTTTCTTT.

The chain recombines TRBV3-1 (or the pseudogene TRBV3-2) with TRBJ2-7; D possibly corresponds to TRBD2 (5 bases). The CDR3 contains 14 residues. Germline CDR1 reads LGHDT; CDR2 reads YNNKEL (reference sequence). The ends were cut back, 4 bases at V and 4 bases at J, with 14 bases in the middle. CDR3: CASSLRREGYEQYF. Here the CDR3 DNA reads TGTGCCAGCAGCCTCCGCAGAGAGGGTTACGAGCAGTACTTC.